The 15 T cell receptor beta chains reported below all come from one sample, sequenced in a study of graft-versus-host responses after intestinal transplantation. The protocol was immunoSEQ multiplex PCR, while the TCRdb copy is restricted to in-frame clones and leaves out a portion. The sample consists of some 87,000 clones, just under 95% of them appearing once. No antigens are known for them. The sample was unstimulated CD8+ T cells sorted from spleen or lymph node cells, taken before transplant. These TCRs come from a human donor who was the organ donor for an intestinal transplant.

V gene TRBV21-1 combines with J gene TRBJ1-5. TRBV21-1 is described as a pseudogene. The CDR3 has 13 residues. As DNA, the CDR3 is TGTGCCCTCCGGGGGGACAGCAATCAGCCCCAGCATTTT. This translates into CALRGDSNQPQHF.

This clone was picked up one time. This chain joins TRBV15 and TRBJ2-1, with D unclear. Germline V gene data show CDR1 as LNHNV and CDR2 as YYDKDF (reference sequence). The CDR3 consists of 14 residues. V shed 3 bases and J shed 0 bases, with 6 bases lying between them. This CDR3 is CATSSRSSYNEQFF. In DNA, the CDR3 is TGTGCCACCAGCAGCCGGAGCTCCTACAATGAGCAGTTCTTC.

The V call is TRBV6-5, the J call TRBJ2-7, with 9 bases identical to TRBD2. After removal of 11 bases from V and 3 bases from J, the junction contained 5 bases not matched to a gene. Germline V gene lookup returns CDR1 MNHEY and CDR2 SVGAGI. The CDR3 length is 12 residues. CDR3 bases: TGTGCCGTAAGTAGCGGGGGCTACGAGCAGTACTTC. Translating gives CAVSSGGYEQYF.

CDR3 sequence (DNA): TGTGCCAGCAGCACAACTCGGAGGCGCCACCGAAACACCATATATTTT. This encodes CASSTTRRRHRNTIYF. This chain links TRBV7-8 with TRBJ1-3; D unclear. V gave up 5 bases and J gave up 5 bases, with 19 bases separating them. The germline CDR1 and CDR2 sequences are SGHVS and FQNEAQ. The CDR3 length is 16 residues.

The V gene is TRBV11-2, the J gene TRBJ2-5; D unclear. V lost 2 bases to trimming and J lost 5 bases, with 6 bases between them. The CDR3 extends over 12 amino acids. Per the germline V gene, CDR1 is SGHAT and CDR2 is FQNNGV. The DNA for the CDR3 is TGTGCCAGCAGCTTAACTCGGGAGACCCAGTACTTC. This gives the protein CASSLTRETQYF.

The CDR3 here is CASSLTGGGTEAFF. CDR3 bases: TGTGCCAGCAGCTTGACAGGTGGAGGCACTGAAGCTTTCTTT. V gene TRBV7-2 combines with J gene TRBJ1-1; the D gene is possibly TRBD1 (6 bases). V gave up 3 bases and J gave up 4 bases, with 12 bases separating them. Germline loops: CDR1 SGHTA, CDR2 FQGNSA. There are 14 residues in the CDR3.

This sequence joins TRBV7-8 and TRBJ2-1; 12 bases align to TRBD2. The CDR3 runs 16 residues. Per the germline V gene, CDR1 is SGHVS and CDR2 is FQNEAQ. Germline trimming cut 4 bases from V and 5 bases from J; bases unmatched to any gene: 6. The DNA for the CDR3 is TGTGCCAGCAGCTCGGGACTAGCGGGCGGAGACAATGAGCAGTTCTTC. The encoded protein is CASSSGLAGGDNEQFF.

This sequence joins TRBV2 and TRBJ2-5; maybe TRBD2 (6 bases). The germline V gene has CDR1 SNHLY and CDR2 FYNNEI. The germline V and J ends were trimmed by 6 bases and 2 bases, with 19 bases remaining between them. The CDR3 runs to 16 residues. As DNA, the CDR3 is TGTGCCAGCAGCGGGGGAGAGGGCCTTGGGCAAGAGACCCAGTACTTC. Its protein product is CASSGGEGLGQETQYF.

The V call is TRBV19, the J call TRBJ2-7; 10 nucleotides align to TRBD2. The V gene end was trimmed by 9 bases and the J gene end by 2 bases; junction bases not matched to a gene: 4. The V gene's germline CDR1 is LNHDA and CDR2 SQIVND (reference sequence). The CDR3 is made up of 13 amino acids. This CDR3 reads CASSSGGPYEQYF. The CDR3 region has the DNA TGTGCCAGCTCTAGCGGGGGCCCCTACGAGCAGTACTTC.

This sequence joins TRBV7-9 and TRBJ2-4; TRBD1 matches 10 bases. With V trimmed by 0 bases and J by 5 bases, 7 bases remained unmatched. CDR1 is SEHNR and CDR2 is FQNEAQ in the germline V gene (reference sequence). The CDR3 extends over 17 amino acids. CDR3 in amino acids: CASSLARDRGPQNIQYF. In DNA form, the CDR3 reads TGTGCCAGCAGCTTAGCCAGGGACAGGGGCCCCCAAAACATTCAGTACTTC.

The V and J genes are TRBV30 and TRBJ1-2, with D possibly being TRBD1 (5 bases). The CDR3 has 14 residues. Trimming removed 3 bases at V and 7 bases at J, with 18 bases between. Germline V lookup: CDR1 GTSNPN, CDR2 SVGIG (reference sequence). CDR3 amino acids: CAWRVQDRRGGYTF. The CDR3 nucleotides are TGTGCCTGGAGGGTCCAAGATCGGAGGGGTGGCTACACCTTC.

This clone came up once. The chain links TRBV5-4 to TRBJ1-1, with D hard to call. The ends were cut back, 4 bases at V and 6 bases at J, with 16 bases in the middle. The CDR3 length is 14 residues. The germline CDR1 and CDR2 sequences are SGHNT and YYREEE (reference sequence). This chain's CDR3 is CASSPRTGLSEAFF. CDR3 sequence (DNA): TGTGCCAGCAGCCCCCGGACGGGGTTGTCTGAAGCTTTCTTT.

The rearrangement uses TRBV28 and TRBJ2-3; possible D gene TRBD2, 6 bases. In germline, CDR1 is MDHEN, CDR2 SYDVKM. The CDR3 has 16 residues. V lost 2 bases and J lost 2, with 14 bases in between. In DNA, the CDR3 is TGTGCCAGCAGTTTACTCCCGGGACTTCCCACAGATACGCAGTATTTT. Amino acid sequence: CASSLLPGLPTDTQYF.

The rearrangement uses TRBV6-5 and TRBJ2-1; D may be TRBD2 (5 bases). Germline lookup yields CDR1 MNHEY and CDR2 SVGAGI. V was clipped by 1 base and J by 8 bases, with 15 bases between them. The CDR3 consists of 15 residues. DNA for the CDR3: TGTGCCAGCAGTTACTTAGGGTGGGAGATAGATGAGCAGTTCTTC. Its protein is CASSYLGWEIDEQFF.

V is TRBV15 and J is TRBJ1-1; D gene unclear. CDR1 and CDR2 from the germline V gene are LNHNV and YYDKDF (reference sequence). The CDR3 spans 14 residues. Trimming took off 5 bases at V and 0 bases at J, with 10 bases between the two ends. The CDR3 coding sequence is TGTGCCACCAGCTTACTTCACCTGAACACTGAAGCTTTCTTT. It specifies CATSLLHLNTEAFF.